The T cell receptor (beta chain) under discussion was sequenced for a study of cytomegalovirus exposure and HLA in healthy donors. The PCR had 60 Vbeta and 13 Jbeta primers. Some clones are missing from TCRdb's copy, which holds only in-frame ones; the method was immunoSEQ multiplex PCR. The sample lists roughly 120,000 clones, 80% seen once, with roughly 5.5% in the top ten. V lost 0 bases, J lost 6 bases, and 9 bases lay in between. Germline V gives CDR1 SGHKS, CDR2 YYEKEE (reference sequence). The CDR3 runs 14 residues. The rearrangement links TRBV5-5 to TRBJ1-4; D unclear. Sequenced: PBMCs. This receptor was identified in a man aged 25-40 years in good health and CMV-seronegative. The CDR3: CASSLGVGDEKLFF. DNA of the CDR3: TGTGCCAGCAGCTTGGGGGTCGGGGATGAAAAACTGTTTTTT.